A single sample gave rise to the 16 T cell receptor beta chains below, sequenced in a study of blood T cell repertoires in COVID-19. Sequencing was performed with immunoSEQ multiplex PCR; in TCRdb, only in-frame clones are kept and a portion is missing. The data show about 120,000 clones, over 75% seen once. Sequences were obtained from peripheral blood. The receptors come from a man in his 60s with acute or convalescent COVID-19.

The chain links TRBV27 to TRBJ1-2, with 10 bases lining up with TRBD1. V trimming: 4 bases; J trimming: 9 bases; junction bases outside the gene matches: 8. The CDR3 runs to 14 residues. Germline V gene sequence: CDR1 MNHEY, CDR2 SMNVEV (reference sequence). CDR3 in DNA: TGTGCCAGCAGTTCCGACAGGGGGCAGTTGAGCTACACCTTC. It specifies CASSSDRGQLSYTF.

The V call is TRBV6-6, the J call TRBJ1-2; 11 bases are a match to TRBD1. The CDR3 runs 14 residues. CDR1 is MNHNY and CDR2 is SVGAGI in the germline V gene (reference sequence). Trimming removed 0 bases from V and 8 bases from J; junction bases left unmatched: 2. CDR3 in DNA: TGTGCCAGCAGTTACTCGGGACAGGGGGACGGCTACACCTTC. Translation: CASSYSGQGDGYTF.

V gene TRBV5-8 combines with J gene TRBJ2-3, with 7 bases fitting TRBD1. V was pared by 1 base and J by 1 base, with 3 bases of the junction left unmatched. Germline CDR1 SGHTS, CDR2 YDEGEE. This CDR3 has 15 residues. CDR3 bases: TGTGCCAGCAGCTTGCTAGGGGGCGGCACAGATACGCAGTATTTT. It codes for CASSLLGGGTDTQYF.

The chain recombines TRBV2 with TRBJ2-7; TRBD1 might be the D (6 bases). The CDR3 is 12 residues long. The V gene's germline CDR1 is SNHLY and CDR2 FYNNEI. Trimming pared 5 bases from V and 3 bases from J, leaving 8 bases between. The CDR3 region is CASSLTGYEQYF. In DNA form, the CDR3 reads TGTGCCAGCAGTTTGACAGGCTACGAGCAGTACTTC.

The chain combines TRBV19 with TRBJ2-2; 10 positions match TRBD2. The CDR3 runs 16 residues. The V segment lost 2 bases and the J segment 5 bases; nucleotides outside the gene matches: 5. Looked up from germline, CDR1 is LNHDA and CDR2 is SQIVND (reference sequence). The CDR3 coding sequence is TGTGCCAGTAGTATAACAGCGGGAGGGATAACCGGGGAGCTGTTTTTT. Protein sequence: CASSITAGGITGELFF.

The chain has TRBV6-1 and TRBJ2-7, with TRBD2 identical over 7 bases. Germline-derived CDR1 and CDR2 are MNHNS and SASEGT. The CDR3 has 15 residues. Trimming at V came to 1 base and at J to 2 bases, leaving 5 bases not matched to a gene. The CDR3 DNA sequence: TGTGCCAGCAGTGAAGGGTCGGGGGGAGCCTACGAGCAGTACTTC. It codes for CASSEGSGGAYEQYF.

The chain employs TRBV4-1 and TRBJ2-7; 9 nucleotides align to TRBD1. Germline V gives CDR1 MGHRA, CDR2 YSYEKL. The CDR3 is made up of 15 amino acids. The junction had 6 bases not matched to a gene; V was cut back by 0 bases and J by 6 bases. The CDR3 region is CASSQDHGTGTEQYF. The CDR3, as DNA: TGCGCCAGCAGCCAAGATCATGGGACAGGGACCGAGCAGTACTTC.

The chain has TRBV21-1 and TRBJ2-7; the table's TRBD1 call for D was not verified on the DNA. TRBV21-1 is designated a pseudogene. The CDR3 loop spans 15 amino acids. The CDR3 region has the DNA TGTGCCAGCCGTGTTGAGGGGACAGGGAACTACGAGCAGTACTTC. Its protein is CASRVEGTGNYEQYF.

There are a few counts of this clone. The chain combines TRBV5-6 with TRBJ2-7, with D possibly matching TRBD2 (6 bases). The V end was cut by 0 bases, the J end by 3 bases, with 10 bases between. The CDR3 runs 14 residues. Germline V gene data show CDR1 as SGHDT and CDR2 as YYEEEE. The CDR3 bases are TGTGCCAGCAGCTTGGGCGGGGCGGGCTACGAGCAGTACTTC. Protein product: CASSLGGAGYEQYF.

The V gene is TRBV18, the J gene TRBJ2-5; D is undetermined. V lost 1 base to trimming and J lost 4 bases, with 4 bases between them. CDR1 is KGHSH, CDR2 LQKENI, per germline. The CDR3 spans 12 residues. CDR3 residues: CASSPQAETQYF. CDR3 coding DNA: TGTGCCAGCTCACCACAAGCAGAGACCCAGTACTTC.

J is TRBJ2-7 and V is TRBV4-3, with 7 bases aligning to TRBD2. CDR3 length: 11 residues. With 8 bases clipped from V and 4 bases from J, the junction kept 2 bases outside the gene matches. Germline-derived CDR1 and CDR2 are LGHNA and YSLEER. The CDR3: CASGGDYEQYF. The CDR3 nucleotides are TGCGCCAGCGGGGGGGATTACGAGCAGTACTTC.

This CDR3 is CASSLGDRGEKLFF. CDR3 DNA: TGCGCCAGCAGCTTGGGAGATAGGGGTGAAAAACTGTTTTTT. V usage is TRBV5-1 and J usage is TRBJ1-4, with D tentatively TRBD1 (5 bases). Germline-derived CDR1 and CDR2 are SGHRS and YFSETQ. This CDR3 has 14 residues. The ends were cut back, 0 bases at V and 7 bases at J, with 10 bases in the middle.

The genes are TRBV27 and TRBJ2-2, with D perhaps TRBD1 (5 bases). The CDR3 has 16 amino acids. V lost 3 bases, J lost 2 bases, and 13 bases lay in between. Germline V gene sequence: CDR1 MNHEY, CDR2 SMNVEV (reference sequence). The CDR3 is CASSFTRQINTGELFF. The CDR3 DNA sequence: TGTGCCAGCAGTTTTACGCGACAGATTAACACCGGGGAGCTGTTTTTT.

This chain links TRBV6-5 with TRBJ2-2, with 10 bases identical to TRBD2. CDR1 and CDR2 (germline): MNHEY, SVGAGI. CDR3 length equals 15 residues. V was pared by 7 bases and J by 4 bases, with 6 bases of the junction left unmatched. DNA of the CDR3: TGTGCCAGCACCGAACTAGCGGGATTCACCGGGGAGCTGTTTTTT. Translated: CASTELAGFTGELFF.

The J gene is TRBJ2-3, the V gene TRBV5-4, with D perhaps matching TRBD2 (6 bases). The CDR3 extends over 15 amino acids. V lost 4 bases and J 4 bases, leaving 16 bases between the germline ends. Germline V gives CDR1 SGHNT, CDR2 YYREEE (reference sequence). The CDR3 DNA reads as TGTGCCAGCAGCCTTTCTAGCGCGGGCCCAGATACGCAGTATTTT. Its protein product is CASSLSSAGPDTQYF.

The chain links TRBV19 to TRBJ2-3; TRBD2 is a possible D gene (5 bases). With 1 base removed from V and 8 bases from J, the gap between germline ends came to 13 bases. Germline lookup yields CDR1 LNHDA and CDR2 SQIVND (reference sequence). CDR3 length: 14 residues. CDR3 residues: CASSIGTSPGTQYF. CDR3 coding DNA: TGTGCCAGTAGTATAGGAACTAGTCCCGGTACGCAGTATTTT.